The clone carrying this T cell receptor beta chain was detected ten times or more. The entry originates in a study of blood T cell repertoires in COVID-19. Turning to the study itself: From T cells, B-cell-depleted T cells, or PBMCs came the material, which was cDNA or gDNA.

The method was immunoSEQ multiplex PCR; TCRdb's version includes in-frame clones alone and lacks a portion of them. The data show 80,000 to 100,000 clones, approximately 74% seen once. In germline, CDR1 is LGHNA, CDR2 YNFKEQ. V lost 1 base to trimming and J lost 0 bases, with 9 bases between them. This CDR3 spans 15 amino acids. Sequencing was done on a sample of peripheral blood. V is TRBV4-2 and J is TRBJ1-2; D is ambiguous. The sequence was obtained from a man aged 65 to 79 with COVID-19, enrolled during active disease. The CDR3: CASSQVGGANYGYTF. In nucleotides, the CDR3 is TGTGCCAGCAGCCAAGTCGGCGGAGCTAACTATGGCTACACCTTC.